Listed here are 8 T cell receptor beta chains from one sample, sequenced in a study of metastatic and nonmetastatic thyroid tumors. TCRdb redid the clone calls on the PCR reads using MiXCR. The table has 30,000 to 35,000 clones, 20% to 25% seen once. Not a single patient had been given any form of treatment at any point before undergoing thyroid surgery. What was sequenced was tumor tissue. The receptors derive from a male donor with papillary thyroid cancer or a benign thyroid nodule (not recorded which). Some clones in this sample may be carry-over from other donors' samples.

This clone appeared a few times. The chain combines TRBV6-1 with TRBJ1-2; 8 bases match TRBD1. The CDR3 sequence is 14 residues long. The germline CDR1 and CDR2 sequences are MNHNS and SASEGT. After removal of 5 bases from V and 4 bases from J, the junction contained 6 bases not matched to a gene. The CDR3 nucleotides read TGTGCCAGCAGTCCCGGGACAGGTTCCTATGGCTACACCTTC. Its translation is CASSPGTGSYGYTF.

This clone was detected a few times. One junction end disagrees with the germline gene, perhaps due to a read error. The chain joins TRBV6-2 or TRBV6-3 to TRBJ1-5, with D maybe TRBD1 (6 bases). Germline-derived CDR1 and CDR2 are MNHEY and SVGEGT. The CDR3 is 14 residues long. The CDR3 DNA follows: TGTGTCAGCATGACGACCGGACAGTCTCAGCCCCAGCATTTT. It encodes CVSMTTGQSQPQHF.

V gene TRBV30 combines with J gene TRBJ1-1; TRBD1 might be the D (5 bases). The CDR3 runs to 14 residues. Germline V gene sequence: CDR1 GTSNPN, CDR2 SVGIG (reference sequence). Trimming took off 4 bases at V and 0 bases at J, with 12 bases between the two ends. The CDR3 nucleotides are TGTGCCTGGATAATCCGACAGATGAACACTGAAGCTTTCTTT. Residues: CAWIIRQMNTEAFF.

The sample holds many counts of this clone. This chain connects TRBV5-1 to TRBJ1-1; D may be TRBD1 (5 bases). Germline CDR1 is SGHRS and CDR2 is YFSETQ. V was shortened by 4 bases and J by 1 base, with 11 bases between the two germline ends. The CDR3 has 14 amino acids. Here the CDR3 reads CASSRGPGNTEAFF. For the CDR3, the DNA is TGCGCCAGCAGCCGGGGACCCGGGAACACTGAAGCTTTCTTT.

This clone was detected only a few times. The chain carries TRBV27 and TRBJ2-7; D is undetermined. Trimming pared 4 bases from V and 1 base from J, leaving 5 bases between. The CDR3 spans 12 residues. Germline-derived CDR1 and CDR2 are MNHEY and SMNVEV (reference sequence). CDR3 protein: CASSSYSYEQYF. The CDR3 coding sequence is TGTGCCAGCAGTTCGTATTCCTACGAGCAGTACTTC.

This clone is medium-sized within its sample. This chain links TRBV6-2 or TRBV6-3 with TRBJ2-7, with D unresolved. From germline, CDR1 is MNHEY and CDR2 SVGEGT. Trimming shortened V by 4 bases and J by 0 bases, and 4 bases separated the two germline ends. The CDR3 contains 12 residues. The CDR3 region is CASSLLSYEQYF. The CDR3 DNA reads as TGTGCCAGCAGTTTACTCTCCTACGAGCAGTACTTC.

This chain uses TRBV20-1 with TRBJ2-7, with a possible D match to TRBD1 (6 bases). The V gene lost 2 bases and the J gene lost 4 bases, with 15 bases spanning the gap. In germline, CDR1 is DFQATT, CDR2 SNEGSKA (reference sequence). This CDR3 has 14 amino acids. CDR3 DNA: TGCAGTGCTAGACCATCCGGGACATCGTACGAGCAGTACTTC. It codes for CSARPSGTSYEQYF.

In its sample, this clone ranks as medium-sized. The rearrangement joins TRBV6-1 to TRBJ2-7; 11 bases align to TRBD1. V shed 6 bases, J shed 7 bases, and the junction held 8 bases outside the gene matches. CDR1 is MNHNS and CDR2 is SASEGT in the germline V gene. CDR3 length equals 14 residues. The CDR3 DNA follows: TGTGCCAGCAGCCACAGGGACAGGGGGTATGAGCAGTACTTC. Translation gives CASSHRDRGYEQYF.